These 30 T cell receptor beta chains came from one sample sequenced in a study of cytomegalovirus exposure and HLA in healthy donors. The PCR contained 60 Vbeta and 13 Jbeta primers. The repertoire was sequenced with immunoSEQ multiplex PCR; TCRdb's copy has only in-frame clones and lacks some. The repertoire has roughly 70,000 clones, around two thirds of them found once; the top ten carry about an eighth. Sequencing input: PBMCs. These receptors were collected from a human donor in good health.

This clone was seen only a few times. The gene calls are TRBV4-1 and TRBJ1-1; possible D gene TRBD1, 6 bases. Germline assignment: CDR1 MGHRA and CDR2 YSYEKL. The CDR3 is 13 residues long. V was shortened by 0 bases and J by 11 bases, with 13 bases between the two germline ends. The CDR3 here is CASSQDSLGAAFF. The CDR3 DNA reads as TGCGCCAGCAGCCAAGATTCCCTGGGGGCGGCTTTCTTT.

The chain has TRBV27 and TRBJ2-6; no clear D gene. This CDR3 has 16 amino acids. Looked up from germline, CDR1 is MNHEY and CDR2 is SMNVEV (reference sequence). V was shortened by 5 bases and J by 0 bases, with 11 bases between the two germline ends. CDR3 amino acids: CASSPPVYSGANVLTF. CDR3 nucleotide sequence: TGTGCCAGCAGTCCTCCGGTTTACTCTGGGGCCAACGTCCTGACTTTC.

J is TRBJ1-3 and V is TRBV11-2; D not resolved. Trimming removed 1 base at V and 4 bases at J, with 14 bases between. There are 16 residues in the CDR3. The germline CDR1 and CDR2 sequences are SGHAT and FQNNGV. CDR3 protein: CASSLGLSVWGNTIYF. The CDR3 nucleotides are TGTGCCAGCAGCTTAGGGCTTAGCGTATGGGGAAACACCATATATTTT.

The CDR3 DNA follows: TGCGCCAGCAGCTTGGACAGCCCTCTCACCGGGGAGCTGTTTTTT. The encoded protein is CASSLDSPLTGELFF. V usage is TRBV5-1 and J usage is TRBJ2-2; D remains ambiguous. CDR1 and CDR2 from the germline V gene are SGHRS and YFSETQ. There are 15 residues in the CDR3. V was shortened by 0 bases and J by 4 bases, with 10 bases between the two germline ends.

The chain employs TRBV9 and TRBJ1-1, with D maybe TRBD1 (6 bases). The CDR3 totals 14 residues. From germline, CDR1 is SGDLS and CDR2 YYNGEE. V lost 2 bases, J lost 7 bases, and 15 bases lay in between. CDR3: CASSVKGGANEAFF. The CDR3 bases are TGTGCCAGCAGCGTTAAGGGGGGGGCTAATGAAGCTTTCTTT.

This clone was seen just once. The V call is TRBV9, the J call TRBJ2-7; the match to TRBD2 covers 9 bases. V trimming: 4 bases; J trimming: 0 bases; junction bases outside the gene matches: 8. Looked up from germline, CDR1 is SGDLS and CDR2 is YYNGEE. There are 16 residues in the CDR3. CDR3 protein: CASSPRLAGFSYEQYF. The CDR3, as DNA: TGTGCCAGCAGCCCCCGGCTAGCGGGATTCTCCTACGAGCAGTACTTC.

This clone came up once. The chain has TRBV28 and TRBJ1-2; 9 bases match TRBD1. CDR1 MDHEN and CDR2 SYDVKM come from the germline V gene. The junction had 9 bases not matched to a gene; V was cut back by 5 bases and J by 8 bases. The CDR3 is 14 amino acids. CDR3 nucleotide sequence: TGTGCCAGCAGTCTTCCAGGACAGGGGAAGGGCTACACCTTC. It encodes CASSLPGQGKGYTF.

This clone was picked up a small number of times. This chain uses TRBV12-5 with TRBJ1-2; D possibly corresponds to TRBD1 (5 bases). Germline-derived CDR1 and CDR2 are LGHNT and FRNRAP. V was clipped by 0 bases and J by 1 base, with 6 bases between them. This CDR3 is built from 14 residues. The CDR3: CASGLVGGNYGYTF. The CDR3 region has the DNA TGTGCTAGTGGTTTGGTGGGGGGTAACTATGGCTACACCTTC.

The chain carries TRBV6-1 and TRBJ2-5; 8 bases map to TRBD1. The CDR3 has 15 amino acids. Losses at the gene ends were 6 bases for V and 1 base for J; bases not matched to a gene: 7. Germline V gene lookup returns CDR1 MNHNS and CDR2 SASEGT. CDR3 coding DNA: TGTGCCAGCAGCGGGGACAGGCGAATCCAAGAGACCCAGTACTTC. Amino acids: CASSGDRRIQETQYF.

The rearrangement joins TRBV9 to TRBJ1-5, with D uncertain. Trimming took 0 bases from V and 2 from J, leaving 9 bases between them. The CDR3 spans 15 residues. Germline loops: CDR1 SGDLS, CDR2 YYNGEE. The CDR3 DNA follows: TGTGCCAGCAGCGTAGACGGGAAGGGCAATCAGCCCCAGCATTTT. Its translation is CASSVDGKGNQPQHF. Looking up the rest from reference TRBV9 and TRBJ1-5 gives the full variable domain: DSGVTQTPKHLITATGQRVTLRCSPRSGDLSVYWYQQSLDQGLQFLIQYYNGEERAKGNILERFSAQQFPDLHSELNLSSLELGDSALYFCASSVDGKGNQPQHFGDGTRLSIL.

This rearrangement joins TRBV9 to TRBJ2-7, with a tentative D call TRBD2 (6 bases). This CDR3 region has 14 residues. Trimming removed 0 bases from V and 2 bases from J, with 9 bases in between. CDR1 and CDR2 from the germline V gene are SGDLS and YYNGEE. CDR3 amino acids: CASSVGASAYEQYF. The CDR3 region has the DNA TGTGCCAGCAGCGTAGGGGCTAGCGCCTACGAGCAGTACTTC.

J is TRBJ1-1 and V is TRBV29-1, with 8 bases aligning to TRBD1. Trimming cost V 6 bases and J 11 bases; bases outside gene matches: 11. The length of the CDR3 is 12 residues. Germline-derived CDR1 and CDR2 are SQVTM and ANQGSEA. The CDR3 sequence is CSVDQGAVRAFF. As DNA, the CDR3 is TGCAGCGTCGACCAGGGGGCCGTGAGGGCTTTCTTT.

In this sample, this clone turned up a few times. The gene calls are TRBV30 and TRBJ2-7, with D possibly being TRBD2 (7 bases). V was clipped by 7 bases and J by 7 bases, with 20 bases between them. In germline, CDR1 is GTSNPN, CDR2 SVGIG (reference sequence). The CDR3 covers 13 residues. This CDR3 is CAFHEGGSGEQYF. CDR3 nucleotides: TGTGCCTTTCATGAGGGGGGGTCAGGGGAGCAGTACTTC. The entire variable domain, with the rest obtained from reference TRBV30 and TRBJ2-7, is as follows: SQTIHQWPATLVQPVGSPLSLECTVEGTSNPNLYWYRQAAGRGLQLLFYSVGIGQISSEVPQNLSASRPQDRQFILSSKKLLLSDSGFYLCAFHEGGSGEQYFGPGTRLTVT.

The chain combines TRBV5-1 with TRBJ2-2; TRBD2 matches 7 bases. CDR3 size: 16 residues. Germline values: CDR1 SGHRS, CDR2 YFSETQ. After removal of 1 base from V and 7 bases from J, the junction contained 10 bases not matched to a gene. The CDR3 nucleotides read TGCGCCAGCAGCTTGACCGGGGCGGGAGTGAACGGGGAGCTGTTTTTT. Its protein product is CASSLTGAGVNGELFF.

This chain uses TRBV2 with TRBJ1-5; 7 bases align to TRBD1. The germline V gene encodes CDR1 SNHLY and CDR2 FYNNEI. This CDR3 has 14 residues. Losses at the gene ends were 4 bases for V and 10 bases for J; bases not matched to a gene: 10. CDR3 sequence reads: CASSVRGQGFPQHF. The CDR3 DNA is TGTGCCAGCAGTGTGAGGGGGCAGGGATTTCCCCAGCATTTT.

This clone was counted between two and nine times. V is TRBV5-7 and J is TRBJ2-3; 7 positions agree with TRBD2. TRBV5-7 is filed as an ORF, its function uncertain. V dropped 4 bases and J dropped 1; count of bases not matched to a gene: 12. The CDR3 loop spans 17 amino acids. The CDR3 DNA follows: TGTGCCAGCAGCCTAACGATGGCGGGAGAAGGCACAGATACGCAGTATTTT. Its protein is CASSLTMAGEGTDTQYF.

The CDR3 loop is CASGEIEGTGADEQYF. The CDR3 DNA follows: TGCGCCAGCGGGGAAATTGAAGGGACAGGGGCCGACGAGCAGTACTTC. The gene calls are TRBV10-2 and TRBJ2-7; TRBD1 agrees at 10 bases. Losses at the gene ends were 8 bases for V and 5 bases for J; bases not matched to a gene: 15. The CDR3 has 16 residues. CDR1 and CDR2 from the germline V gene are WSHSY and SAAADI.

The chain couples TRBV27 to TRBJ1-5; the D is unclear. CDR1 is MNHEY and CDR2 is SMNVEV in the germline V gene (reference sequence). Deletions cut 3 bases from V and 2 bases from J, with 5 bases between. The CDR3 loop spans 13 amino acids. CDR3 nucleotides: TGTGCCAGCAGTTTTATAGGCAATCAGCCCCAGCATTTT. Its translation is CASSFIGNQPQHF.

This clone was seen once. The CDR3 coding sequence is TGTGCTAGTGGCCCCGGTTTGGGACTCATGAACACTGAAGCTTTCTTT. Amino acids: CASGPGLGLMNTEAFF. The chain uses TRBV12-5 and TRBJ1-1; a possible D gene is TRBD1 (5 bases). The V gene lost 6 bases and the J gene lost 0 bases, with 17 bases spanning the gap. The germline V gene has CDR1 LGHNT and CDR2 FRNRAP. The CDR3 length is 16 residues.

The J gene is TRBJ2-7, the V gene TRBV18, with 7 bases matching TRBD1. Germline-derived CDR1 and CDR2 are KGHSH and LQKENI. The junction had 3 bases not matched to a gene; V was cut back by 1 base and J by 3 bases. The CDR3 sequence is 14 residues long. This CDR3 is CASSPRAGGYEQYF. DNA for the CDR3: TGTGCCAGCTCACCACGGGCAGGGGGCTACGAGCAGTACTTC.

There are a few counts of this clone. This chain connects TRBV6-1 to TRBJ1-6, with a possible D match to TRBD1 (6 bases). Germline CDR1 is MNHNS and CDR2 is SASEGT. V was pared by 1 base and J by 8 bases, with 9 bases between. The CDR3 covers 14 residues. The DNA for the CDR3 is TGTGCCAGCAGTGAAGAGACAGGCTATTCACCCCTCCACTTT. Its translation is CASSEETGYSPLHF.

This chain connects TRBV6-1 to TRBJ2-7; perhaps TRBD2 as D (6 bases). V was cut by 9 bases and J by 0 bases, with 15 bases left in between. CDR1 and CDR2 from the germline V gene are MNHNS and SASEGT. This CDR3 contains 14 residues. The DNA of the CDR3 is TGTGCCAGTCTCCGGGACTTAAGCTCCTACGAGCAGTACTTC. It encodes CASLRDLSSYEQYF.

V and J are TRBV6-1 and TRBJ1-5; 9 bases align to TRBD1. V shed 5 bases, J shed 4 bases, and the junction held 6 bases outside the gene matches. The V gene's germline CDR1 is MNHNS and CDR2 SASEGT. This CDR3 spans 15 amino acids. The CDR3 DNA reads TGTGCCAGCAGTCACTACAGGGGGCCAAATCAGCCCCAGCATTTT. Translation: CASSHYRGPNQPQHF.

This clone has just one count. The chain has TRBV5-1 and TRBJ2-7; a weak D match, TRBD1 (5 bases). The CDR3 spans 13 residues. Per germline, CDR1 SGHRS and CDR2 YFSETQ. V was trimmed by 4 bases and J by 0 bases, leaving 8 bases between them. The CDR3 loop is CASSQGNSYEQYF. In DNA, the CDR3 is TGCGCCAGCAGCCAGGGCAACTCCTACGAGCAGTACTTC.

This clone is deemed large. J is TRBJ2-4 and V is TRBV19, with a weak D call TRBD1 (6 bases). Germline assignment: CDR1 LNHDA and CDR2 SQIVND (reference sequence). This CDR3 region has 14 residues. V was trimmed by 7 bases and J by 5 bases, leaving 15 bases between them. In DNA form, the CDR3 reads TGTGCCAGTACCCATCCGGGACACCAAAACATTCAGTACTTC. Its protein is CASTHPGHQNIQYF.

The chain uses TRBV5-1 and TRBJ2-7; TRBD1 aligns across 8 bases. Germline values: CDR1 SGHRS, CDR2 YFSETQ. The CDR3 covers 14 residues. V dropped 0 bases and J dropped 4; count of bases not matched to a gene: 3. In DNA form, the CDR3 reads TGCGCCAGCAGCTTGGACAGGGGGAATTACGAGCAGTACTTC. It specifies CASSLDRGNYEQYF.

This chain connects TRBV6-1 to TRBJ2-5; the D gene is possibly TRBD2 (6 bases). The ends were cut back, 7 bases at V and 2 bases at J, with 17 bases in the middle. Germline loops: CDR1 MNHNS, CDR2 SASEGT. The CDR3 extends over 15 amino acids. The CDR3 DNA sequence: TGTGCCAGCAACCATCCATCAGCGGGTCAAGAGACCCAGTACTTC. Its protein is CASNHPSAGQETQYF.

This chain joins TRBV7-2 and TRBJ2-5; no firm D call. Germline CDR1 SGHTA, CDR2 FQGNSA. This CDR3 spans 11 amino acids. Trimming pared 5 bases from V and 2 bases from J, leaving 3 bases between. CDR3 in amino acids: CASSQQETQYF. The DNA of the CDR3 is TGTGCCAGCAGCCAGCAAGAGACCCAGTACTTC.

The rearrangement joins TRBV5-1 to TRBJ2-4, with TRBD2 matching 7 bases. With V trimmed by 0 bases and J by 7 bases, 7 bases remained unmatched. CDR1 is SGHRS and CDR2 is YFSETQ in the germline V gene. The CDR3 is made up of 15 amino acids. The CDR3 coding sequence is TGCGCCAGCAGCTTGGGTGGCGGGGGTTGGAACATTCAGTACTTC. Its translation: CASSLGGGGWNIQYF. The entire variable domain, with the rest obtained from reference TRBV5-1 and TRBJ2-4, is as follows: KAGVTQTPRYLIKTRGQQVTLSCSPISGHRSVSWYQQTPGQGLQFLFEYFSETQRNKGNFPGRFSGRQFSNSRSEMNVSTLELGDSALYLCASSLGGGGWNIQYFGAGTRLSVL.

The genes are TRBV19 and TRBJ1-1, with 8 bases aligning to TRBD1. The CDR3 runs to 17 residues. V was pared by 0 bases and J by 2 bases, with 8 bases of the junction left unmatched. Per germline, CDR1 LNHDA and CDR2 SQIVND (reference sequence). The CDR3 region has the DNA TGTGCCAGTAGTATAGACCCAGGGGGCGCCTTCAACACTGAAGCTTTCTTT. This codes for CASSIDPGGAFNTEAFF. Full variable domain (remainder filled in from reference TRBV19 and TRBJ1-1): DGGITQSPKYLFRKEGQNVTLSCEQNLNHDAMYWYRQDPGQGLRLIYYSQIVNDFQKGDIAEGYSVSREKKESFPLTVTSAQKNPTAFYLCASSIDPGGAFNTEAFFGQGTRLTVV.